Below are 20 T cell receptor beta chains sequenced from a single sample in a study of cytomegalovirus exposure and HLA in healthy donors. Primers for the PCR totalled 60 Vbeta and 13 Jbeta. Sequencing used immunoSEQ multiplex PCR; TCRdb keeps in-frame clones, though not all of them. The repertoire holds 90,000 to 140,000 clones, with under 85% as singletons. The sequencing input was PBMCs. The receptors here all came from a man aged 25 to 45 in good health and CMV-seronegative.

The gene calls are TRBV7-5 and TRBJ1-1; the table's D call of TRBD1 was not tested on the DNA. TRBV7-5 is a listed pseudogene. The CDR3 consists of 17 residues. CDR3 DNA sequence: TGTGCCAGAAGCTTAAGAGTTAGACACGAGATGAACACTGAAGCTTTCTTT. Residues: CARSLRVRHEMNTEAFF.

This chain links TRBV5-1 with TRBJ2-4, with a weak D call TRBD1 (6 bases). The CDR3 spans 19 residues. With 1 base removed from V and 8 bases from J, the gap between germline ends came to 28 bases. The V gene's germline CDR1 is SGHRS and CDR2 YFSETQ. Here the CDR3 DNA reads TGCGCCAGCAGCTTGAGGTCCCAGGTGGCAGGGGCCCGAGTTGACATTCAGTACTTC. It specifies CASSLRSQVAGARVDIQYF.

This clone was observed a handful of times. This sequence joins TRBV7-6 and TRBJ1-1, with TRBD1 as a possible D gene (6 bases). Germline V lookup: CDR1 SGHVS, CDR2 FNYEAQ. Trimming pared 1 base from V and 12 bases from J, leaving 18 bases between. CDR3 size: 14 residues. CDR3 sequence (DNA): TGTGCCAGCAGCTTAGAAGAGGGGACCACAGGGTCTTTCTTT. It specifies CASSLEEGTTGSFF. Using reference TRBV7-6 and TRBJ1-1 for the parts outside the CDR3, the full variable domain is GAGVSQSPRYKVTKRGQDVALRCDPISGHVSLYWYRQALGQGPEFLTYFNYEAQQDKSGLPNDRFSAERPEGSISTLTIQRTEQRDSAMYRCASSLEEGTTGSFFGQGTRLTVV.

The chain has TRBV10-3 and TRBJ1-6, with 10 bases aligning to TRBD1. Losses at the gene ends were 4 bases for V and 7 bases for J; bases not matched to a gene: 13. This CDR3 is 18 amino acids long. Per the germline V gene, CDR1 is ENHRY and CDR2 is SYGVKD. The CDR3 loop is CAISAALPGQGTNSPLHF. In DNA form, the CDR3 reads TGTGCCATCAGTGCTGCCCTCCCGGGACAGGGGACGAATTCACCCCTCCACTTT.

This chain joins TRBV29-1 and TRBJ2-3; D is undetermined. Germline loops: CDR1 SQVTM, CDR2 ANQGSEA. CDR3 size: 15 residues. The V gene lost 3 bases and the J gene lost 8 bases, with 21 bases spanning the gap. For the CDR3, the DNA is TGCAGCGTTGACTTCAGGTCCCTATTACCTGCTACGCAGTATTTT. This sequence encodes CSVDFRSLLPATQYF.

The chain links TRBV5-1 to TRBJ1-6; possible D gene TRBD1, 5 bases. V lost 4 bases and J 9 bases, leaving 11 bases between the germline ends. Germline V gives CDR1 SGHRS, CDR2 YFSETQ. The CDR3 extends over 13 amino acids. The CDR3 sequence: CASSPGDSSPLHF. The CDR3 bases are TGCGCCAGCAGCCCGGGCGACAGTTCACCCCTCCACTTT. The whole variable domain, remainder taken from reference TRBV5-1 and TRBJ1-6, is KAGVTQTPRYLIKTRGQQVTLSCSPISGHRSVSWYQQTPGQGLQFLFEYFSETQRNKGNFPGRFSGRQFSNSRSEMNVSTLELGDSALYLCASSPGDSSPLHFGNGTRLTVT.

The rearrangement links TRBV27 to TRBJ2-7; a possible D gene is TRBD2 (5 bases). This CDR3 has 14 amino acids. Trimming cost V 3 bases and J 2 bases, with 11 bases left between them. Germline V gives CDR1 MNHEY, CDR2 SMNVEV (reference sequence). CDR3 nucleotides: TGTGCCAGCAGTTTGGAGGACGGAACCTACGAGCAGTACTTC. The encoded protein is CASSLEDGTYEQYF.

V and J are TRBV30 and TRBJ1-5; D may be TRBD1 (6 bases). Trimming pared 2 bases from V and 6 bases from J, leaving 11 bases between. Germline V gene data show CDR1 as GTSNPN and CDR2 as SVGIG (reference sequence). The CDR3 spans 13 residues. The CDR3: CAWSRGGPQPQHF. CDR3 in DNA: TGTGCCTGGAGTAGGGGGGGCCCTCAGCCCCAGCATTTT.

The chain's CDR3 is CASRPGTGYTDTQYF. The DNA of the CDR3 is TGTGCCAGCAGGCCCGGGACTGGATACACAGATACGCAGTATTTT. This chain joins TRBV6-5 and TRBJ2-3; the D gene is possibly TRBD2 (6 bases). V lost 6 bases and J 2 bases, leaving 15 bases between the germline ends. From germline, CDR1 is MNHEY and CDR2 SVGAGI. The CDR3 spans 15 residues.

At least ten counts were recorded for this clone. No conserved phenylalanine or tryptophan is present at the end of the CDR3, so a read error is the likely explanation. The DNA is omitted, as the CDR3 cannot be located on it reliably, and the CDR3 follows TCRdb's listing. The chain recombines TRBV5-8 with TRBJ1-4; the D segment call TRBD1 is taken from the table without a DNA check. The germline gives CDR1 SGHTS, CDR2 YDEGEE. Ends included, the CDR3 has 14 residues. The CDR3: CASSTGTGGANRGV.

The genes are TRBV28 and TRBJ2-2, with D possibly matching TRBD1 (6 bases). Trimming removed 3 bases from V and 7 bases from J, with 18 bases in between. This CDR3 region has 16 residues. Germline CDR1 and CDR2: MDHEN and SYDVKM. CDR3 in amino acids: CASSFLRQVGGGELFF. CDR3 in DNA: TGTGCCAGCAGTTTCTTGCGACAGGTCGGTGGCGGGGAGCTGTTTTTT. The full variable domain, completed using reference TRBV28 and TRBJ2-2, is DVKVTQSSRYLVKRTGEKVFLECVQDMDHENMFWYRQDPGLGLRLIYFSYDVKMKEKGDIPEGYSVSREKKERFSLILESASTNQTSMYLCASSFLRQVGGGELFFGEGSRLTVL.

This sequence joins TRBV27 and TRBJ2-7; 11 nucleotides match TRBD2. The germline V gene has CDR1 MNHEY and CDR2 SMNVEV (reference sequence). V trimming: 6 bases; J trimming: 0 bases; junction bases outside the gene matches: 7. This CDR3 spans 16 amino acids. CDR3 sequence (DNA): TGTGCCAGCAGATCGGGACTAGCGGATCCCTCCTACGAGCAGTACTTC. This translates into CASRSGLADPSYEQYF.

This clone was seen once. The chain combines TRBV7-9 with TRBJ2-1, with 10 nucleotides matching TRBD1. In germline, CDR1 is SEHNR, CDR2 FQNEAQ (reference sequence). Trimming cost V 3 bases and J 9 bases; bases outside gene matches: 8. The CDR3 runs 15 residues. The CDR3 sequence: CASSLGQGPSGEQFF. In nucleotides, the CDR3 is TGTGCCAGCAGCTTGGGACAGGGGCCTAGTGGTGAGCAGTTCTTC.

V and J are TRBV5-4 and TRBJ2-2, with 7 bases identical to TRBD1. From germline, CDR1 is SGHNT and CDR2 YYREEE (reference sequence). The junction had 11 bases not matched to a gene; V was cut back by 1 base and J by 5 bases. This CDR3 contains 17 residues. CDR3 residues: CASSLRGQALRTGELFF. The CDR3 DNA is TGTGCCAGCAGCTTGCGAGGACAGGCGTTAAGGACCGGGGAGCTGTTTTTT.

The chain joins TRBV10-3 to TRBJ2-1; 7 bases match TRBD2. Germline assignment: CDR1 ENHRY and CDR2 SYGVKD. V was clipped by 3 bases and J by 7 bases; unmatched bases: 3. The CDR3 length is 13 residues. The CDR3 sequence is CAISDGGVNEQFF. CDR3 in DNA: TGTGCCATCAGTGATGGGGGGGTGAATGAGCAGTTCTTC.

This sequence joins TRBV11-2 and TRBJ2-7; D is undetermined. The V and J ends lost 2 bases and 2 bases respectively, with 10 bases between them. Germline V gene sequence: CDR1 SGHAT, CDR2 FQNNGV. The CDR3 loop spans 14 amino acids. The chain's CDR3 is CASSLRLGPYEQYF. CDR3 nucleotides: TGTGCCAGCAGCTTAAGGCTAGGCCCCTACGAGCAGTACTTC.

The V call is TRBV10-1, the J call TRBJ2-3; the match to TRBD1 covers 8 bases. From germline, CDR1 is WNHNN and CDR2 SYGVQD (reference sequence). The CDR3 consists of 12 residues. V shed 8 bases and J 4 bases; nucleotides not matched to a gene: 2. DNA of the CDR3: TGCGCCAGCGACAGGGGTCCAGATACGCAGTATTTT. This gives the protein CASDRGPDTQYF.

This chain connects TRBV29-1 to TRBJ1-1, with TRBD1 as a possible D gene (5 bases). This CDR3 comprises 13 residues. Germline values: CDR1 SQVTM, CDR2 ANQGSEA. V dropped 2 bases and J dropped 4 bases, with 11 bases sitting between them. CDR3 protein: CSVELGRATEAFF. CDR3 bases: TGCAGCGTTGAACTGGGCAGGGCCACTGAAGCTTTCTTT.

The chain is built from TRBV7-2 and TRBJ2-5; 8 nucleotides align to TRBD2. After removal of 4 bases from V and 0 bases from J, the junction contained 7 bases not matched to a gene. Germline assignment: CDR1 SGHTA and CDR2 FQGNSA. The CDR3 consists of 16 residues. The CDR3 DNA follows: TGTGCCAGCAGCTCCCCTAGCGGGCTGTACCAAGAGACCCAGTACTTC. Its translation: CASSSPSGLYQETQYF.

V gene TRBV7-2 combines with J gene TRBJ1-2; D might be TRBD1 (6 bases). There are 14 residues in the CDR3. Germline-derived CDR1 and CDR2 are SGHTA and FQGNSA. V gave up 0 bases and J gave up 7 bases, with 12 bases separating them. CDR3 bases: TGTGCCAGCAGCTTAGCTGAGGCAGGGGCTGGCTACACCTTC. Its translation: CASSLAEAGAGYTF.